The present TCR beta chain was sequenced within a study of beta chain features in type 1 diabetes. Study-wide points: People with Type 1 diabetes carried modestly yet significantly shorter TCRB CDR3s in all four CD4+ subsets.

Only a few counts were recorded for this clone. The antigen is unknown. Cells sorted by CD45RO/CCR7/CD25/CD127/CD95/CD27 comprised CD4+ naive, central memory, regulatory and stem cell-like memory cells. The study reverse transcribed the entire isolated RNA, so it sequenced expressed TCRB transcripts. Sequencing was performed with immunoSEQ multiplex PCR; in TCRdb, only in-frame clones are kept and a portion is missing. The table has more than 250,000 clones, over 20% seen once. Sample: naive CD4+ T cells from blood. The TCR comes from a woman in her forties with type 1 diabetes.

CDR3 nucleotides: TGTGCCAGTAGTACAGGACAGGGGGAAAACATTCAGTACTTC. It translates to CASSTGQGENIQYF. The chain recombines TRBV19 with TRBJ2-4, with TRBD1 matching over 10 bases. The germline V gene encodes CDR1 LNHDA and CDR2 SQIVND (reference sequence). V shed 4 bases, J shed 5 bases, and the junction held 2 bases outside the gene matches. The CDR3 runs to 14 residues.